This T cell receptor (beta chain) appears in the sequencing data of a study of blood T cell repertoires in COVID-19. The overall study: Both acute and convalescent COVID-19 samples were obtained from the United States, Italy and Spain. T cells, B-cell-depleted T cells, or PBMCs provided the cDNA or gDNA that served as material.

V shed 2 bases and J 5 bases; nucleotides not matched to a gene: 9. Germline V gene sequence: CDR1 PRHDT, CDR2 FYEKMQ (reference sequence). The length of the CDR3 is 16 residues. The table lists this clone with a count of one. In the source study's methods: Reference gene primer amplification gave estimated nucleated cell counts. The repertoire was sequenced with immunoSEQ multiplex PCR; TCRdb's copy has only in-frame clones and lacks some. For V, J and clone size, that table is used; D and trimming come from the DNA. Of approximately 88,000 clones in the sample, around 80% were seen once. This rearrangement joins TRBV13 to TRBJ2-3; TRBD2 agrees at 8 bases. Sequenced: peripheral blood. This TCR came from a man over 45 who had recovered from COVID-19. The CDR3 region has the DNA TGTGCCAGCAGCTTAAGCGGGAGACGTATGGGAGATACGCAGTATTTT. Its protein is CASSLSGRRMGDTQYF.